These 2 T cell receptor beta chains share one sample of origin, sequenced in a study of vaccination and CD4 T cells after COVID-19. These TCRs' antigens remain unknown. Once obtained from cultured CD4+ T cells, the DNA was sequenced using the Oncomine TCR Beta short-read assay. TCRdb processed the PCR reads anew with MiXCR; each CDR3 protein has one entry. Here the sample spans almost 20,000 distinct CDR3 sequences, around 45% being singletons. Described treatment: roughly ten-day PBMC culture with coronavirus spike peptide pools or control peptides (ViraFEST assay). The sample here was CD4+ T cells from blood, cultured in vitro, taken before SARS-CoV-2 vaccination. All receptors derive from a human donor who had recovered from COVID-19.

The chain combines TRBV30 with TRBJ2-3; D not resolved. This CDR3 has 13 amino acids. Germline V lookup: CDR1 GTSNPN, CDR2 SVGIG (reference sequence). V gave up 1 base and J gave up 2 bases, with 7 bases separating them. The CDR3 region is CAWSAVTTDTQYF. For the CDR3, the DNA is TGTGCCTGGAGTGCGGTAACCACAGATACGCAGTATTTT.

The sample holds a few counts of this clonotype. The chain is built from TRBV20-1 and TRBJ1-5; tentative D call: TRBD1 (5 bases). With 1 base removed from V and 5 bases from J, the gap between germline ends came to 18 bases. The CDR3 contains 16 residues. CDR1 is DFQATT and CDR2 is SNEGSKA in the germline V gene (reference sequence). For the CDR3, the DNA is TGCAGTGCTAGAGTTGTCAGGGCAGGTGTGGATCAGCCCCAGCATTTT. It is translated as CSARVVRAGVDQPQHF.